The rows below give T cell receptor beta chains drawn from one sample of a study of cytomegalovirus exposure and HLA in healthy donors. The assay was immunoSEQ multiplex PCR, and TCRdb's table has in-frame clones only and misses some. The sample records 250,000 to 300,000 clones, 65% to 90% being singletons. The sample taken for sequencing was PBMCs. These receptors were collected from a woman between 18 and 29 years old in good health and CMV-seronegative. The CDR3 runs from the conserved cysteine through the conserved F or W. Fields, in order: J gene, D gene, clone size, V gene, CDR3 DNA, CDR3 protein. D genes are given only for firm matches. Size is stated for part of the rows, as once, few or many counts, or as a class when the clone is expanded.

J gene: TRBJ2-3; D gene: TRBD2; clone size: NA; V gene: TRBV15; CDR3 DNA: TGTGCCACCAGCAGAGTGGCCCCAGCGGGGGTGAGCACAGATACGCAGTATTTT; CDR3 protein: CATSRVAPAGVSTDTQYF
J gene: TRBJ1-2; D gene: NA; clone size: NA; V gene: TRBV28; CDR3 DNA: TGTGCCAGCAGAGCCGTGGACAGATTTAAAGATGGCTACACCTTC; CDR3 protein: CASRAVDRFKDGYTF
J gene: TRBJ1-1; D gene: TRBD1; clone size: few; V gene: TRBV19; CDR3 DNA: TGTGCCACCCAACAGGGGGGTACAGGGAACACTGAAGCTTTCTTT; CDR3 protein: CATQQGGTGNTEAFF
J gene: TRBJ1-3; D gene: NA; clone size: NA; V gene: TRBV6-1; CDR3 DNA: TGTGCCAGCGAGTGGAGGGAAAACACCATATATTTT; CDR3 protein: CASEWRENTIYF
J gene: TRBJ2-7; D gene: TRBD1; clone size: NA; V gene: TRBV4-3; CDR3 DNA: TGCGCCAGCAGCCAAGGTCCCGGGACAGTTCATCACTACGAGCAGTACTTC; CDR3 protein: CASSQGPGTVHHYEQYF
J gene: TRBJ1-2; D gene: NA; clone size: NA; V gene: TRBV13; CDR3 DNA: TGTGCCAGCAATAAGCACCGGGTCCCAGCAAGGTTAAACTATGGCTACACCTTC; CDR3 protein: CASNKHRVPARLNYGYTF
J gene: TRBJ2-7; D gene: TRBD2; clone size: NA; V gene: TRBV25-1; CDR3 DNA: TGTGCCAGCAGTGATACTAGCGGGATCGACGAGCAGTACTTC; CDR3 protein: CASSDTSGIDEQYF
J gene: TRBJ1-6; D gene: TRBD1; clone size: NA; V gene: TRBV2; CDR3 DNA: TGTGCCAGCAGTCGCGGACAGGGGCAGGGTTCACCCCTCCACTTT; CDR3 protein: CASSRGQGQGSPLHF
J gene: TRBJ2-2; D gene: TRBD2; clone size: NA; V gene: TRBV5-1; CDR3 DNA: TGCGCCAGCAGCTTGGGGACGGGACTAGCGGGGAACACCGGGGAGCTGTTTTTT; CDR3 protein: CASSLGTGLAGNTGELFF
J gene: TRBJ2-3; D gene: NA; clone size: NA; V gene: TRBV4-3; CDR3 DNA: TGCGCCAGCAGCCAAGAACCTAGCTTGGCAGATACGCAGTATTTT; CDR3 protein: CASSQEPSLADTQYF
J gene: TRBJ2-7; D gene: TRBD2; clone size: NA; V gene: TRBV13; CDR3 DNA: TGTGCCAGCAGCTCCGGGACTAGCGTTTCCTACGAGCAGTACTTC; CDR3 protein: CASSSGTSVSYEQYF
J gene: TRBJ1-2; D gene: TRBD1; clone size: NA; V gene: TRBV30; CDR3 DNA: TGTGCCTGGAGGCGGCAGGGGGCTAACTATGGCTACACCTTC; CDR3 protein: CAWRRQGANYGYTF
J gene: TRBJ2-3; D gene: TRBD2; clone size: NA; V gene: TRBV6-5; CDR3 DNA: TGTGCCAGCGGGTGGGGGGGGACAGATACGCAGTATTTT; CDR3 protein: CASGWGGTDTQYF
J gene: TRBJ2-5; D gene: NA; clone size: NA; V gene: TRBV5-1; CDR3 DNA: TGCGCCAGCAGCCTATGGACGGGGGAAGAGACCCAGTACTTC; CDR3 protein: CASSLWTGEETQYF
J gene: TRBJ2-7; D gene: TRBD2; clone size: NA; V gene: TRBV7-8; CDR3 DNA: TGTGCCAGCAGCCCCAGCGGGGGGGGATACGAGCAGTACTTC; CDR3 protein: CASSPSGGGYEQYF
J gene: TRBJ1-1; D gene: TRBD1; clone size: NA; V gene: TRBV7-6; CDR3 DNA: TGTGCCAGCAGCTCTAAGACAGGGCCGAACACTGAAGCTTTCTTT; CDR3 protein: CASSSKTGPNTEAFF
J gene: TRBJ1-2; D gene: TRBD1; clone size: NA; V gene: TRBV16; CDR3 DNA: TGTGCCAGCAGCCAGGGACAGAAGTATGGCTACACCTTC; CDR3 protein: CASSQGQKYGYTF
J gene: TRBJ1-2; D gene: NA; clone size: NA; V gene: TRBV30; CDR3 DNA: TGTGCCTGGAGTGTCGAAGGGGCGCGGTACCCTAGCTATGGCTACACCTTC; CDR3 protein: CAWSVEGARYPSYGYTF
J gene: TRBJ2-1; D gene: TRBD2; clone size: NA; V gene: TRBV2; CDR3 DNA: TGTGCCAGCAGACTCCTAGCGGGACCCTACAATGAGCAGTTCTTC; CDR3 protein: CASRLLAGPYNEQFF
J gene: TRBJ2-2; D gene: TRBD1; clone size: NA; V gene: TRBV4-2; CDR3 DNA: TGTGCCAGCAGCCCCGGGACAGGGGCTAACACCGGGGAGCTGTTTTTT; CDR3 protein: CASSPGTGANTGELFF
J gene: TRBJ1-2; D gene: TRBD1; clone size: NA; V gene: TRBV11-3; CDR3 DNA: TGTGCCAGCAGCTTGGACAGGGGCTATGGCTACACCTTC; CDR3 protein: CASSLDRGYGYTF
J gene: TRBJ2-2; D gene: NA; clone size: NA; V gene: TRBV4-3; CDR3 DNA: TGCGCCAGCAGCCAAGTTGCCCGGGGAACCACCGGGGAGCTGTTTTTT; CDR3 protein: CASSQVARGTTGELFF
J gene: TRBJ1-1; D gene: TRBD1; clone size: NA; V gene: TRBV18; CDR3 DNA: TGTGCCAGCTCACCGTTCCGGACAGGGAGGAACACTGAAGCTTTCTTT; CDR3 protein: CASSPFRTGRNTEAFF
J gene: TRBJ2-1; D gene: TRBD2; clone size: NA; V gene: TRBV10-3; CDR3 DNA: TGTGCCATCAGTGAGTCGAGCGGGGGGAGCAATGAGCAGTTCTTC; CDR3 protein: CAISESSGGSNEQFF
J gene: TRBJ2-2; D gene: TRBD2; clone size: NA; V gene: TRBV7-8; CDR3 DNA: TGTGCCAGCAGCTTAGCTAGCGGGGGGTTCGCCGGGGAGCTGTTTTTT; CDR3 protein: CASSLASGGFAGELFF
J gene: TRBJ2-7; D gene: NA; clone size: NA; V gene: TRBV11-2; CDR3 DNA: TGTGCCAGCAGCCCCCATCAGGGGAGGGCCTACGAGCAGTACTTC; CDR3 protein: CASSPHQGRAYEQYF
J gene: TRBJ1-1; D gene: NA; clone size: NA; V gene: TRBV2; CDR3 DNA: TGTGCCAGCGTCCAAGAGATGAACACTGAAGCTTTCTTT; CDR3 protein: CASVQEMNTEAFF
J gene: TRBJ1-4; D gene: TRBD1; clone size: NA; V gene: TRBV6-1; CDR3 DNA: TGTGCCAGCAGTGAATTGCAGGGGGTACGGGAAAAACTGTTTTTT; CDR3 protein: CASSELQGVREKLFF
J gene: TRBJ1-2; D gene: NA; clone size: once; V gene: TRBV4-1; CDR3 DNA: TGCGCCAGCAGCCAAGATGTCAGGGGCGCTGGAGACGGCTACACCTTC; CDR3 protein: CASSQDVRGAGDGYTF
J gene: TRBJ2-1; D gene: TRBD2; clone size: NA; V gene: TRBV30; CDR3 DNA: TGTGCCTGGAGGTCACCTTGGACTAGCGGGACTAGGGATGAGCAGTTCTTC; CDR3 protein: CAWRSPWTSGTRDEQFF
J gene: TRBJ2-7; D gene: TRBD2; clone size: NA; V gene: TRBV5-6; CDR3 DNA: TGTGCCAGCAGCTTGGCCCGGCGGGAGGGTTTTTACGAGCAGTACTTC; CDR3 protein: CASSLARREGFYEQYF
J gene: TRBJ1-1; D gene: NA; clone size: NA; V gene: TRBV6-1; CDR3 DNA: TGTGCCAGCAGTGAAACTTTCATGAACACTGAAGCTTTCTTT; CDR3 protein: CASSETFMNTEAFF
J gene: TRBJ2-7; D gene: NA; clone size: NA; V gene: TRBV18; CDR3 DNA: TGTGCCAGCTCACCATCCCAGTCCTACGAGCAGTACTTC; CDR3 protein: CASSPSQSYEQYF
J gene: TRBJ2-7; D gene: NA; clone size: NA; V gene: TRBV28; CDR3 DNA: TGTGCCAGCAGTTTATTTCGCGAGCAGTACTTC; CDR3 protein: CASSLFREQYF
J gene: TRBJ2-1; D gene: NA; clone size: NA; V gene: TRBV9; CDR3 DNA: TGTGCCAGCAGCTTCAGGGTACATGAGCAGTTCTTC; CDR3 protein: CASSFRVHEQFF
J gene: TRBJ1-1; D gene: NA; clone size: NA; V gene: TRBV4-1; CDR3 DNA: TGCGCCAGCAGCCCCCCCAGGGAGAACACTGAAGCTTTCTTT; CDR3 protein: CASSPPRENTEAFF
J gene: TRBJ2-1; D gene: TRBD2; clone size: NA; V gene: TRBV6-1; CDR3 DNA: TGTGCCAGCAGTGAAGACCCAGGACTAGCGGCCTCCTACAATGAGCAGTTCTTC; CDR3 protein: CASSEDPGLAASYNEQFF
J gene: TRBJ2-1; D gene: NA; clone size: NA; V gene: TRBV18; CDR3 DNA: TGTGCCAGCTCACCAAGCGCGGGGGCTGAGCAGTTCTTC; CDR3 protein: CASSPSAGAEQFF
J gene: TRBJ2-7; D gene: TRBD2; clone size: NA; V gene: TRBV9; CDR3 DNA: TGTGCCAGCAGCCCCGGGACTAGCGGGAGATACGAGCAGTACTTC; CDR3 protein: CASSPGTSGRYEQYF
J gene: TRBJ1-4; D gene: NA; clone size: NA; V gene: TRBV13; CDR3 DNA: TGTGCCAGCAGCTTATCGGCAGGGCTTAGGGAAAAACTGTTTTTT; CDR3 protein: CASSLSAGLREKLFF
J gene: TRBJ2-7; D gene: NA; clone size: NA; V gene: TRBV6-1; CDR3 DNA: TGTGCCGCCCTTGGGACATTCTACGAGCAGTACTTC; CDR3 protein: CAALGTFYEQYF
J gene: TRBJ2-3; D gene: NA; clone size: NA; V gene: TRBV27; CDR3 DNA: TGTGCCAGCAGTTTACACGGGGGAGTGCCCACAGATACGCAGTATTTT; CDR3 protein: CASSLHGGVPTDTQYF
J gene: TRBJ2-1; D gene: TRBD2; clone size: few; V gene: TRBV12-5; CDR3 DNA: TGTGCTAGTGGTCTACCCGTTCGGCGGGAGAACTACAATGAGCAGTTCTTC; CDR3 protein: CASGLPVRRENYNEQFF
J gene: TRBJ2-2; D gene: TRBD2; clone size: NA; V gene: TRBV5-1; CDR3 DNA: TGCGCCAGCAGCCAAGGGACTAGCGGGAGTACCGGGGAGCTGTTTTTT; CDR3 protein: CASSQGTSGSTGELFF
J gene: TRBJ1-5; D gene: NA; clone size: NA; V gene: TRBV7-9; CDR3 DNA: TGTGCCAGCAGCCTCGGACAAAACAATCAGCCCCAGCATTTT; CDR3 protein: CASSLGQNNQPQHF
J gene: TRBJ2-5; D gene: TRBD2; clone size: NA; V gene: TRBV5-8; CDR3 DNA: TGTGCCAGCAGCTTCGGACTAGCGGGGGGAAAAGAGACCCAGTACTTC; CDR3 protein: CASSFGLAGGKETQYF
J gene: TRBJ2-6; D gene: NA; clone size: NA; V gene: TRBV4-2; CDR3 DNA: TGTGCCAGCAGCCAAGATAGCCTTTCTGGGGCCAACGTCCTGACTTTC; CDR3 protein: CASSQDSLSGANVLTF
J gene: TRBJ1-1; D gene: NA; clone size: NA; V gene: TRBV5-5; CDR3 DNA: TGTGCCAGCAGCTTGGTCACTGAGAACACTGAAGCTTTCTTT; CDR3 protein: CASSLVTENTEAFF
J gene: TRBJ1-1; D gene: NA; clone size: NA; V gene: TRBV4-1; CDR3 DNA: TGCGCCAGCAGCCAAGAAGGAGGATATCCGACTGAAGCTTTCTTT; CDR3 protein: CASSQEGGYPTEAFF